This entry lists 24 T cell receptor beta chains sequenced from one sample in a study of blood T cell repertoires in COVID-19. Here immunoSEQ multiplex PCR was the method, and the copy in TCRdb shows in-frame clones only, minus some. This sample has tens of thousands of clones; around three quarters occur once, and the top ten carry under 75%. Sequencing input: peripheral blood. These receptors were obtained from an elderly man with acute or convalescent COVID-19.

CDR3 loop: CAISGKGTYNEQFF. The CDR3 coding sequence is TGTGCCATCAGTGGAAAGGGGACCTACAATGAGCAGTTCTTC. The chain couples TRBV10-3 to TRBJ2-1, with D perhaps matching TRBD1 (5 bases). Germline CDR1 and CDR2: ENHRY and SYGVKD. V gave up 4 bases and J gave up 2 bases, with 9 bases separating them. The CDR3 is 14 residues long.

The V gene is TRBV18, the J gene TRBJ2-2; possibly TRBD2 for D (6 bases). CDR3 length: 16 amino acids. The ends were cut back, 3 bases at V and 0 bases at J, with 11 bases in the middle. The germline V gene encodes CDR1 KGHSH and CDR2 LQKENI. The CDR3 sequence: CASSPRGTTNTGELFF. Here the CDR3 DNA reads TGTGCCAGCTCACCCCGGGGGACGACGAACACCGGGGAGCTGTTTTTT.

The chain recombines TRBV9 with TRBJ1-5; no clear D. Germline CDR1 reads SGDLS; CDR2 reads YYNGEE. CDR3 length: 14 residues. Trimming removed 3 bases from V and 1 base from J, with 8 bases in between. The DNA for the CDR3 is TGTGCCAGCAGCGGAGACACCAGCAATCAGCCCCAGCATTTT. This sequence encodes CASSGDTSNQPQHF. Drawing the rest from reference TRBV9 and TRBJ1-5, the complete variable domain is DSGVTQTPKHLITATGQRVTLRCSPRSGDLSVYWYQQSLDQGLQFLIQYYNGEERAKGNILERFSAQQFPDLHSELNLSSLELGDSALYFCASSGDTSNQPQHFGDGTRLSIL.

V is TRBV6-1 and J is TRBJ1-3; D not certain. CDR3 length equals 14 residues. V lost 6 bases to trimming and J lost 3 bases, with 12 bases between them. CDR1 is MNHNS and CDR2 is SASEGT in the germline V gene. The CDR3 loop reads CASSPGGHGNTIYF. CDR3 coding DNA: TGTGCCAGCAGCCCCGGAGGGCATGGAAACACCATATATTTT.

The chain couples TRBV7-9 to TRBJ2-5; no clear D. V was cut by 5 bases and J by 0 bases, with 16 bases left in between. CDR1 SEHNR and CDR2 FQNEAQ come from the germline V gene (reference sequence). This CDR3 is built from 16 residues. The CDR3 reads CASSPSNSLYQETQYF. CDR3 DNA: TGTGCCAGCAGCCCGAGCAATTCCCTGTACCAAGAGACCCAGTACTTC.

Written as DNA, the CDR3 is TGTGCCATCAGTGGTCGGGGGGACAACTATGGCTACACCTTC. Its protein product is CAISGRGDNYGYTF. This rearrangement joins TRBV10-3 to TRBJ1-2, with a weak D call TRBD1 (5 bases). Trimming left V 4 bases short and J 2 bases short, with 11 bases between. CDR3 length: 14 residues. Germline values: CDR1 ENHRY, CDR2 SYGVKD.

V is TRBV9 and J is TRBJ2-1; 7 nucleotides agree with TRBD2. The ends lost 0 bases at V and 7 bases at J; junction bases unmatched: 16. The CDR3 has 18 amino acids. The germline V gene encodes CDR1 SGDLS and CDR2 YYNGEE. The CDR3 protein is CASSVGLGTGGRNNEQFF. DNA for the CDR3: TGTGCCAGCAGCGTAGGATTAGGGACTGGCGGGAGAAATAATGAGCAGTTCTTC.

V is TRBV6-5 and J is TRBJ2-5, with 9 bases matching TRBD2. CDR1 is MNHEY and CDR2 is SVGAGI in the germline V gene. The CDR3 extends over 16 amino acids. V lost 0 bases and J lost 6; bases outside the gene matches: 8. The CDR3 sequence is CASSYSGAGGFKTQYF. The CDR3 nucleotides are TGTGCCAGCAGTTACTCAGGGGCGGGAGGGTTCAAGACCCAGTACTTC.

The chain recombines TRBV10-3 with TRBJ2-1; 14 bases map to TRBD2. The CDR3 spans 16 residues. The germline gives CDR1 ENHRY, CDR2 SYGVKD. V lost 0 bases, J lost 6 bases, and 1 base stayed unmatched. The CDR3 region has the DNA TGTGCCATCAGTGAGTCGGGGACTAGCGGGAGCAATGAGCAGTTCTTC. This gives the protein CAISESGTSGSNEQFF.

The V gene is TRBV19, the J gene TRBJ1-5; 9 positions match TRBD1. This CDR3 region has 17 residues. The V gene's germline CDR1 is LNHDA and CDR2 SQIVND (reference sequence). Trimming removed 11 bases from V and 3 bases from J; junction bases left unmatched: 17. The CDR3 DNA is TGTGCCGGGGGCGGACAGGGGACAACGGCCTTCAATCAGCCCCAGCATTTT. As protein: CAGGGQGTTAFNQPQHF.

This clone came up a few times. Other DNA sequences from this sample encode an identical CDR3 as well. V is TRBV6-2 or TRBV6-3 and J is TRBJ1-1; 10 bases map to TRBD1. Germline values: CDR1 MNHEY, CDR2 SVGEGT. The V segment lost 2 bases and the J segment 6 bases; nucleotides outside the gene matches: 3. The CDR3 spans 14 residues. CDR3 coding DNA: TGTGCCAGCAGTTACACCGGACAGGGGGCTGAAGCTTTCTTT. It specifies CASSYTGQGAEAFF.

V usage is TRBV5-4 and J usage is TRBJ2-5; 15 nucleotides match TRBD2. Germline-derived CDR1 and CDR2 are SGHNT and YYREEE (reference sequence). This CDR3 region has 17 residues. V lost 4 bases to trimming and J lost 4 bases; unmatched junction nucleotides: 8. The CDR3 reads CASSPPGLAGGTETQYF. CDR3 coding DNA: TGTGCCAGCAGCCCCCCCGGACTAGCGGGAGGGACAGAGACCCAGTACTTC.

This chain uses TRBV2 with TRBJ1-4, with 9 bases matching TRBD1. This CDR3 is built from 15 residues. J lost 8 bases, V lost 4 bases, and 8 bases had no gene match. Germline V gene sequence: CDR1 SNHLY, CDR2 FYNNEI. The CDR3 sequence is CASSGTGVREEKLFF. DNA of the CDR3: TGTGCCAGCAGTGGGACAGGGGTTCGAGAGGAAAAACTGTTTTTT.

There are a few counts of this clone. The genes are TRBV29-1 and TRBJ2-1; 14 nucleotides line up with TRBD2. Per the germline V gene, CDR1 is SQVTM and CDR2 is ANQGSEA. The CDR3 runs to 16 residues. V shed 6 bases and J 5 bases; nucleotides not matched to a gene: 9. The CDR3 DNA sequence: TGCAGCGTCCCGGGACTAGCGGGAGTGTTGGACAATGAGCAGTTCTTC. It is translated as CSVPGLAGVLDNEQFF.

The chain is built from TRBV18 and TRBJ2-6; D possibly corresponds to TRBD2 (6 bases). Trimming left V 6 bases short and J 0 bases short, with 18 bases between. The CDR3 is 18 residues long. In germline, CDR1 is KGHSH, CDR2 LQKENI. The chain's CDR3 is CASSLYGGSISGANVLTF. The CDR3 coding sequence is TGTGCCAGCTCGTTATACGGGGGTTCCATCTCTGGGGCCAACGTCCTGACTTTC.

This clone was counted a few times. The chain recombines TRBV18 with TRBJ2-2; a possible D gene is TRBD2 (5 bases). CDR3 size: 15 residues. Germline CDR1 and CDR2: KGHSH and LQKENI. The V gene lost 6 bases and the J gene lost 4 bases, with 15 bases spanning the gap. This CDR3 reads CASSPPGLSTGELFF. The CDR3, as DNA: TGTGCCAGCTCCCCTCCAGGACTTAGCACCGGGGAGCTGTTTTTT.

The gene calls are TRBV4-2 and TRBJ2-7; TRBD2 might be the D (5 bases). The CDR3 loop spans 14 amino acids. Germline-derived CDR1 and CDR2 are LGHNA and YNFKEQ. The V end was cut by 0 bases, the J end by 2 bases, with 8 bases between. CDR3 nucleotides: TGTGCCAGCAGCCAAGAACTAGAGCCCTACGAGCAGTACTTC. Encoded protein: CASSQELEPYEQYF.

V usage is TRBV12-5 and J usage is TRBJ1-1, with TRBD1 matching over 9 bases. The CDR3 spans 17 residues. Germline trimming cut 4 bases from V and 2 bases from J; bases unmatched to any gene: 11. Germline V gene lookup returns CDR1 LGHNT and CDR2 FRNRAP. The CDR3 protein is CASGWDRDRVRNTEAFF. The CDR3 coding sequence is TGTGCTAGTGGTTGGGACCGGGACAGGGTTAGAAACACTGAAGCTTTCTTT.

This clone appeared once. The genes are TRBV19 and TRBJ2-7, with a weak D call TRBD1 (5 bases). The CDR3 totals 13 residues. V lost 4 bases, J lost 4 bases, and 11 bases lay in between. The germline V gene has CDR1 LNHDA and CDR2 SQIVND (reference sequence). CDR3: CASSTPNRYEQYF. For the CDR3, the DNA is TGTGCCAGTAGTACCCCCAACAGGTACGAGCAGTACTTC. The complete variable domain, with remaining parts taken from reference TRBV19 and TRBJ2-7, reads DGGITQSPKYLFRKEGQNVTLSCEQNLNHDAMYWYRQDPGQGLRLIYYSQIVNDFQKGDIAEGYSVSREKKESFPLTVTSAQKNPTAFYLCASSTPNRYEQYFGPGTRLTVT.

J is TRBJ1-6 and V is TRBV6-5, with D uncertain. Germline CDR1 MNHEY, CDR2 SVGAGI. CDR3 length: 12 amino acids. V was pared by 6 bases and J by 9 bases, with 9 bases between. CDR3 in amino acids: CASRTMLSPLHF. The CDR3 DNA follows: TGTGCCAGCAGAACTATGCTTTCACCCCTCCACTTT.

The chain has TRBV7-2 and TRBJ2-7; 9 bases map to TRBD2. The CDR3 runs to 16 residues. V shed 3 bases and J 3 bases; nucleotides not matched to a gene: 9. Germline-derived CDR1 and CDR2 are SGHTA and FQGNSA. The CDR3 here is CASSFQGLATLYEQYF. For the CDR3, the DNA is TGTGCCAGCAGCTTCCAGGGACTAGCAACCCTCTACGAGCAGTACTTC.

A single count supports this clone. The chain is built from TRBV5-1 and TRBJ2-7, with TRBD2 as a possible D gene (5 bases). V gave up 5 bases and J gave up 7 bases, with 10 bases separating them. Germline-derived CDR1 and CDR2 are SGHRS and YFSETQ. The CDR3 has 11 residues. The CDR3 coding sequence is TGCGCCAGCAGATGGGAGAATGAGCAGTACTTC. It codes for CASRWENEQYF.

This chain joins TRBV4-2 and TRBJ2-3; D unresolved. V gave up 4 bases and J gave up 0 bases, with 14 bases separating them. This CDR3 has 16 residues. Germline CDR1 reads LGHNA; CDR2 reads YNFKEQ. The DNA for the CDR3 is TGTGCCAGCAGCCCCCCCGAGTTATTAAGCACAGATACGCAGTATTTT. Translating it yields CASSPPELLSTDTQYF.

The rearrangement links TRBV2 to TRBJ2-5; 8 bases align to TRBD1. V gave up 6 bases and J gave up 1 base; unmatched junction bases: 4. CDR3 length equals 14 residues. Looked up from germline, CDR1 is SNHLY and CDR2 is FYNNEI. The CDR3 protein is CASRNRGVQETQYF. The CDR3 DNA reads as TGTGCCAGCAGAAACAGGGGGGTCCAAGAGACCCAGTACTTC.